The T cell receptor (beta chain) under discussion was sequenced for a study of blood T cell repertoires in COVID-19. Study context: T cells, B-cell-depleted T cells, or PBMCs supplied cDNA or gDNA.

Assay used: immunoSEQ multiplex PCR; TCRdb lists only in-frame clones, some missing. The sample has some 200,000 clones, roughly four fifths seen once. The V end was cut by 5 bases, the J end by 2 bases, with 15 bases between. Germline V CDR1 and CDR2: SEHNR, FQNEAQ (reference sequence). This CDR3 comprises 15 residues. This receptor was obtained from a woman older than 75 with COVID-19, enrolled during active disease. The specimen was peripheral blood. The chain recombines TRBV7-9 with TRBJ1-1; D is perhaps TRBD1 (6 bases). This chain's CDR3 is CASSERQAVNTEAFF. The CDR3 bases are TGTGCCAGCAGCGAACGACAGGCCGTCAACACTGAAGCTTTCTTT.